This T cell receptor (beta chain) was sequenced in a study of TIL therapy for anti-PD-1-resistant metastatic lung cancer. Study in general: Tumors were harvested before any PD-1/PD-L1 blockade.

Sequencing used immunoSEQ v3. Data came from immunoSEQ multiplex PCR; TCRdb stores just in-frame clones and leaves some out. The sample comprises 55,000 to 65,000 clones, over 70% of which are singletons, and less than 2% rests with the top ten. Study-wide points: The cohort had more treatment-naive, never-smoker and oncogene-addicted patients than typical.

Time point denoted: pre-treatment sample, taken before nivolumab and TIL therapy. Regarding this clone: Its target is unknown.

The length of the CDR3 is 15 residues. The V gene end was trimmed by 4 bases and the J gene end by 7 bases; junction bases not matched to a gene: 11. The germline gives CDR1 SGHTA, CDR2 FQGNSA. V usage is TRBV7-2 and J usage is TRBJ2-7; TRBD2 agrees at 9 bases. This receptor was obtained from a person aged 25-80 years with non-small cell lung cancer. The source was blood, collected at baseline. DNA for the CDR3: TGTGCCAGCAGCTCCCTCCCGGTTAGCGGGGGAGAGCAGTACTTC. Translating it yields CASSSLPVSGGEQYF.